One sample yielded the 21 T cell receptor beta chains listed below, sequenced in a study of T cell responses to AZD1222 COVID-19 vaccine. Only in-frame clones appear in the TCRdb table, and some are missing; sequencing was by immunoSEQ multiplex PCR. Among tens of thousands of clones listed, around 90% were seen once. The sequenced sample was peripheral blood, obtained on day 0 of MenACWY control vaccination. The source of these receptors is an adult in good health.

This chain links TRBV10-2 with TRBJ1-1, with 7 nucleotides matching TRBD1. The V gene end was trimmed by 3 bases and the J gene end by 5 bases; junction bases not matched to a gene: 21. This CDR3 is 19 amino acids long. Germline CDR1 and CDR2: WSHSY and SAAADI. For the CDR3, the DNA is TGCGCCAGCAGTGACAACTTCCCGGGACAGCAGTCTTGGTGGACTGAAGCTTTCTTT. Its translation: CASSDNFPGQQSWWTEAFF.

This clone has only one observation. The chain carries TRBV13 and TRBJ2-7; D might be TRBD1 (5 bases). The germline V gene has CDR1 PRHDT and CDR2 FYEKMQ (reference sequence). Between the trimmed V and J ends, which lost 5 bases and 4 bases, there was a span of 12 bases. This CDR3 has 13 amino acids. This CDR3 is CASSLSGQYEQYF. Here the CDR3 DNA reads TGTGCCAGCAGCCTTAGTGGACAATACGAGCAGTACTTC. Full variable domain (rest looked up from reference TRBV13 and TRBJ2-7): AAGVIQSPRHLIKEKRETATLKCYPIPRHDTVYWYQQGPGQDPQFLISFYEKMQSDKGSIPDRFSAQQFSDYHSELNMSSLELGDSALYFCASSLSGQYEQYFGPGTRLTVT.

This chain uses TRBV7-9 with TRBJ2-1; 13 bases are shared with TRBD2. The CDR3 consists of 16 residues. V was pared by 5 bases and J by 5 bases, with 6 bases of the junction left unmatched. From germline, CDR1 is SEHNR and CDR2 FQNEAQ (reference sequence). The DNA of the CDR3 is TGTGCCAGCAGCCTAACCGGGACTAGCGGGGACAATGAGCAGTTCTTC. Translation: CASSLTGTSGDNEQFF.

The rearrangement links TRBV7-8 to TRBJ2-1, with 11 bases fitting TRBD2. Germline CDR1 reads SGHVS; CDR2 reads FQNEAQ. V gave up 5 bases and J gave up 8 bases; unmatched junction bases: 8. The CDR3 sequence is 15 residues long. The CDR3 coding sequence is TGTGCCAGCAGCCTCCTAGCGGGGGGTTTGGATGAGCAGTTCTTC. Translated: CASSLLAGGLDEQFF.

This rearrangement joins TRBV28 to TRBJ2-7; the D is unclear. Trimming stripped 6 bases from V and 2 bases from J, with 14 bases between. Germline V gene sequence: CDR1 MDHEN, CDR2 SYDVKM. The CDR3 has 14 amino acids. As DNA, the CDR3 is TGTGCCAGCAGCCCGCACAGTCTCCCCTACGAGCAGTACTTC. It codes for CASSPHSLPYEQYF.

This clone is a singleton in its sample. This sequence joins TRBV28 and TRBJ2-3, with no clear D. CDR1 is MDHEN and CDR2 is SYDVKM in the germline V gene. There are 15 residues in the CDR3. Deletions cut 7 bases from V and 1 base from J, with 15 bases between. This chain's CDR3 is CASTQDVDGTDTQYF. CDR3 in DNA: TGTGCCAGCACCCAAGATGTAGACGGCACAGATACGCAGTATTTT.

The chain combines TRBV28 with TRBJ1-4; 7 bases fit TRBD1. Germline V CDR1 and CDR2: MDHEN, SYDVKM. The CDR3 contains 13 residues. With V trimmed by 5 bases and J by 8 bases, 5 bases remained unmatched. The CDR3 DNA is TGTGCCAGCAGTCTTGCAGGGGGGGAAAAACTGTTTTTT. This codes for CASSLAGGEKLFF.

V gene TRBV27 combines with J gene TRBJ2-1, with TRBD1 identical over 7 bases. The germline V gene encodes CDR1 MNHEY and CDR2 SMNVEV (reference sequence). This CDR3 spans 16 amino acids. The V and J ends lost 5 bases and 2 bases, in that order; junction bases with no gene match: 9. The CDR3 coding sequence is TGTGCCAGCAGTCACCCCACCGGGACAGCCTACAATGAGCAGTTCTTC. It codes for CASSHPTGTAYNEQFF.

This chain uses TRBV18 with TRBJ2-5; D not certain. The CDR3 has 13 amino acids. Trimming removed 1 base at V and 3 bases at J, with 6 bases between. Germline loops: CDR1 KGHSH, CDR2 LQKENI. CDR3 residues: CASSPRLEETQYF. CDR3 DNA sequence: TGTGCCAGCTCACCACGGTTGGAAGAGACCCAGTACTTC.

The gene calls are TRBV19 and TRBJ1-4, with no clear D. This CDR3 has 14 residues. Germline CDR1 is LNHDA and CDR2 is SQIVND (reference sequence). Trimming removed 5 bases from V and 7 bases from J, with 14 bases in between. Here the CDR3 DNA reads TGTGCCAGTAGTGAAACGGACGGAGTTGAAAAACTGTTTTTT. This gives the protein CASSETDGVEKLFF.

The V and J genes are TRBV6-5 and TRBJ1-1, with D possibly TRBD1 on 5 matching bases. The germline V gene has CDR1 MNHEY and CDR2 SVGAGI. The ends were cut back, 6 bases at V and 1 base at J, with 9 bases in the middle. This CDR3 spans 13 amino acids. The CDR3 DNA is TGTGCCAGCAGACAACAGGAGAACACTGAAGCTTTCTTT. Residues: CASRQQENTEAFF.

The V call is TRBV11-2, the J call TRBJ2-1; 9 nucleotides match TRBD2. Per germline, CDR1 SGHAT and CDR2 FQNNGV. With V trimmed by 1 base and J by 7 bases, 11 bases remained unmatched. This CDR3 has 17 residues. In nucleotides, the CDR3 is TGTGCCAGCAGCTTAGGGGTAGCGGGAGTGGGTGGTAATGAGCAGTTCTTC. Protein product: CASSLGVAGVGGNEQFF.

The V call is TRBV6-5, the J call TRBJ1-1, with D possibly being TRBD1 (5 bases). Per the germline V gene, CDR1 is MNHEY and CDR2 is SVGAGI. V was pared by 7 bases and J by 7 bases, with 22 bases between. This CDR3 comprises 15 residues. The CDR3 sequence: CASKSGQGIDLEAFF. CDR3 coding DNA: TGTGCCAGCAAATCGGGGCAGGGTATTGATCTTGAAGCTTTCTTT.

About this clone itself: At one end, the junction sequence differs from germline, possibly due to a read error. The chain employs TRBV5-6 and TRBJ1-2; D ambiguous. The CDR3 consists of 12 residues. CDR1 and CDR2 from the germline V gene are SGHDT and YYEEEE. CDR3 residues: CASTLENYGYTF. The DNA for the CDR3 is TGTGCCAGCACCTTGGAAAATTATGGCTACACCTTC.

The chain combines TRBV4-2 with TRBJ1-4, with 12 bases identical to TRBD1. The CDR3 length is 18 residues. V trimming: 4 bases; J trimming: 5 bases; junction bases outside the gene matches: 11. The V gene's germline CDR1 is LGHNA and CDR2 YNFKEQ. As DNA, the CDR3 is TGTGCCAGCAGCCCCCGCCCGGGACAGGGGGCGCAGAATGAAAAACTGTTTTTT. Translating gives CASSPRPGQGAQNEKLFF.

This clone appeared once. This chain links TRBV11-1 with TRBJ1-2; 8 nucleotides agree with TRBD1. This CDR3 contains 15 residues. V dropped 5 bases and J dropped 4; count of bases not matched to a gene: 9. Germline lookup yields CDR1 SGHAT and CDR2 FQDESV (reference sequence). CDR3 coding DNA: TGTGCCAGCAGCCAGGGGGCAGGGGCGGCCTATGGCTACACCTTC. This codes for CASSQGAGAAYGYTF.

This chain uses TRBV11-2 with TRBJ1-4; weak D call: TRBD1 (6 bases). The CDR3 runs 13 residues. Trimming shortened V by 0 bases and J by 12 bases, and 11 bases separated the two germline ends. Germline V CDR1 and CDR2: SGHAT, FQNNGV. The CDR3 loop is CASSLDQGRQLFF. The CDR3 DNA is TGTGCCAGCAGCTTAGATCAGGGGAGGCAACTGTTTTTT.

In DNA form, the CDR3 reads TGTGCCACCAGTGAAGCCGGGGCACCCACCGGGGAGCTGTTTTTT. Residues: CATSEAGAPTGELFF. The chain combines TRBV24-1 with TRBJ2-2; D may match TRBD1 or TRBD2 (5 bases each). This CDR3 comprises 15 residues. Per germline, CDR1 KGHDR and CDR2 SFDVKD. Trimming took 4 bases from V and 4 from J, leaving 12 bases between them.

This chain connects TRBV6-5 to TRBJ1-1; a possible D gene is TRBD1 (5 bases). CDR1 and CDR2 from the germline V gene are MNHEY and SVGAGI. This CDR3 comprises 14 residues. Trimming took off 2 bases at V and 4 bases at J, with 11 bases between the two ends. CDR3 nucleotides: TGTGCCAGCAGTTACCAGTGGGGGAGCACTGAAGCTTTCTTT. Encoded protein: CASSYQWGSTEAFF.

This chain uses TRBV21-1 with TRBJ2-7; the table's D gene call, TRBD2, was not cross checked with the DNA. TRBV21-1 is flagged as a pseudogene. This CDR3 comprises 13 residues. The CDR3 DNA reads TGTGCCAGCAGCAAAGGGACTAGTAATGAGCAGTACTTC. This sequence encodes CASSKGTSNEQYF.

The rearrangement uses TRBV28 and TRBJ1-5, with D unclear. The CDR3 totals 12 residues. V gave up 0 bases and J gave up 4 bases, with 1 base separating them. CDR1 is MDHEN, CDR2 SYDVKM, per germline. CDR3 region: CASSLWNQPQHF. The CDR3 bases are TGTGCCAGCAGTTTATGGAATCAGCCCCAGCATTTT.